A single sample is the source of the 20 T cell receptor beta chains below, sequenced in a study of naive and memory T cell subsets (dated by TCRdb to the late 2010s). Preparation of the library involved UMI-ligation and nested PCR. Sequenced using an Illumina MiSeq. An equimolar mix of two oligonucleotides covering both TRBC1 and TRBC2 was used as the beta constant-region primer. TCRdb applied fastp at Q25 and MiXCR to the public reads, then kept only in-frame beta chains. Rows with one shared CDR3 protein collapse into an entry with the most common genes and DNA. This sample lists about 80,000 distinct CDR3 sequences; 10% to 15% were detected once. Of the sample, roughly 0.9% is held by the ten largest clones. What was sequenced was central memory CD4+ T cells from blood. The label giving this sample's cell subset or site can be read as: central memory, CD45RA- CD27+. The receptors originated from a human donor in good health.

The chain uses TRBV28 and TRBJ2-7; 7 nucleotides agree with TRBD1. Germline V gene lookup returns CDR1 MDHEN and CDR2 SYDVKM. CDR3 length: 15 amino acids. Trimming removed 7 bases from V and 4 bases from J; junction bases left unmatched: 13. CDR3 sequence reads: CASTSAGTETYEQYF. CDR3 nucleotide sequence: TGTGCCAGCACCTCGGCCGGGACAGAAACTTACGAGCAGTACTTC.

This rearrangement joins TRBV7-8 to TRBJ1-5, with D hard to call. The CDR3 spans 14 residues. V lost 4 bases and J 3 bases, leaving 10 bases between the germline ends. In germline, CDR1 is SGHVS, CDR2 FQNEAQ. This chain's CDR3 is CASSSRANNQPQHF. The CDR3 DNA sequence: TGTGCCAGCAGCTCCCGGGCGAACAATCAGCCCCAGCATTTT.

This clonotype has just a few counts. This chain uses TRBV7-8 with TRBJ1-3; no clear D gene. Germline V gives CDR1 SGHVS, CDR2 FQNEAQ. V lost 5 bases and J lost 5, with 19 bases in between. CDR3 length equals 16 residues. The CDR3 DNA follows: TGTGCCAGCAGCCCAGGTCCTACAGCCGGTCGAAACACCATATATTTT. Its translation: CASSPGPTAGRNTIYF.

This clonotype was found a few times. The rearrangement joins TRBV7-2 to TRBJ1-5; D is unresolved. CDR3 size: 13 residues. CDR1 SGHTA and CDR2 FQGNSA come from the germline V gene. Deletions cut 1 base from V and 5 bases from J, with 6 bases between. CDR3: CASSLGRHQPQHF. The CDR3, as DNA: TGTGCCAGCAGCTTAGGGAGGCATCAGCCCCAGCATTTT.

This clonotype appeared a few times. The chain employs TRBV7-2 and TRBJ1-2, with D perhaps TRBD1 (5 bases). The CDR3 has 15 residues. V was shortened by 0 bases and J by 7 bases, with 15 bases between the two germline ends. CDR1 is SGHTA, CDR2 FQGNSA, per germline. The CDR3 protein is CASSLATGYIGGYTF. Here the CDR3 DNA reads TGTGCCAGCAGCTTAGCTACAGGCTACATTGGTGGCTACACCTTC.

This clonotype was observed a handful of times. The V call is TRBV28, the J call TRBJ1-4; TRBD1 agrees at 9 bases. The CDR3 runs to 14 residues. V trimming: 5 bases; J trimming: 10 bases; junction bases outside the gene matches: 8. Germline V gene sequence: CDR1 MDHEN, CDR2 SYDVKM. In DNA form, the CDR3 reads TGTGCCAGCAGTCTGGGACAGGGATGGGGAAAACTGTTTTTT. It specifies CASSLGQGWGKLFF. Variable domain in full (rest from reference TRBV28 and TRBJ1-4): DVKVTQSSRYLVKRTGEKVFLECVQDMDHENMFWYRQDPGLGLRLIYFSYDVKMKEKGDIPEGYSVSREKKERFSLILESASTNQTSMYLCASSLGQGWGKLFFGSGTQLSVL.

A few counts support this clonotype. The chain joins TRBV20-1 to TRBJ2-1; weak D call: TRBD1 (6 bases). CDR1 and CDR2 (germline): DFQATT, SNEGSKA (reference sequence). The CDR3 has 11 residues. CDR3 DNA sequence: TGCACTGCGCAGGGGCACAATGAGCAGTTCTTC. It translates to CTAQGHNEQFF.

This clonotype has just a few counts. The rearrangement links TRBV5-8 to TRBJ2-1, with D unresolved. The CDR3 length is 12 residues. Trimming took off 6 bases at V and 3 bases at J, with 7 bases between the two ends. CDR1 SGHTS and CDR2 YDEGEE come from the germline V gene. Here the CDR3 reads CASIGYYNEQFF. The CDR3 DNA reads as TGTGCCAGCATCGGCTACTACAATGAGCAGTTCTTC.

CDR3 DNA: TGTGCCAGCAGTTTAATCCTAGCGGGAGTCCATGAGCAGTTCTTC. It is translated as CASSLILAGVHEQFF. This sequence joins TRBV6-2 or TRBV6-3 and TRBJ2-1, with 10 bases aligning to TRBD2. The V and J ends lost 4 bases and 8 bases, in that order; junction bases with no gene match: 8. The CDR3 is 15 residues long. Germline loops: CDR1 MNHEY, CDR2 SVGEGT.

The CDR3 sequence: CASSFEGAGANVLTF. In DNA, the CDR3 is TGTGCCAGCAGTTTTGAAGGGGCAGGGGCCAACGTCCTGACTTTC. This chain connects TRBV27 to TRBJ2-6, with D perhaps TRBD1 (5 bases). V was cut by 3 bases and J by 4 bases, with 10 bases left in between. CDR1 is MNHEY and CDR2 is SMNVEV in the germline V gene (reference sequence). The CDR3 has 15 amino acids.

This chain uses TRBV29-1 with TRBJ2-2; 8 bases agree with TRBD1. Germline V CDR1 and CDR2: SQVTM, ANQGSEA. This CDR3 has 14 amino acids. Germline trimming cut 5 bases from V and 3 bases from J; bases unmatched to any gene: 5. The CDR3 nucleotides read TGCAGCGTTACACCGGACAGGGACACCGGGGAGCTGTTTTTT. Translating it yields CSVTPDRDTGELFF.

This clonotype was seen a few times. The chain couples TRBV4-3 to TRBJ2-3; tentatively, D is TRBD2 (6 bases). CDR3 size: 15 residues. The germline V gene encodes CDR1 LGHNA and CDR2 YSLEER. Trimming took 4 bases from V and 1 from J, leaving 12 bases between them. DNA for the CDR3: TGCGCCAGCAGCCTTTCACTAGCAGGCACAGATACGCAGTATTTT. The encoded protein is CASSLSLAGTDTQYF.

This chain links TRBV11-2 with TRBJ2-7; D gene ambiguous. Germline V gives CDR1 SGHAT, CDR2 FQNNGV. Trimming shortened V by 4 bases and J by 2 bases, and 15 bases separated the two germline ends. The CDR3 runs to 15 residues. CDR3 in DNA: TGTGCCAGCAGCTCCCTCCGGGCCGGCCCCTACGAGCAGTACTTC. Amino acids: CASSSLRAGPYEQYF.

Points on this clonotype: This may arise from a read error, as a much more abundant clone is one base away. The gene calls are TRBV5-1 and TRBJ2-5; D not resolved. Germline V gene lookup returns CDR1 SGHRS and CDR2 YFSETQ. The CDR3 runs 11 residues. Trimming took 3 bases from V and 2 from J, leaving 2 bases between them. This chain's CDR3 is CASSCQETQYF. Here the CDR3 DNA reads TGCGCCAGCAGCTGTCAAGAGACCCAGTACTTC. Full variable domain (missing parts from reference TRBV5-1 and TRBJ2-5): KAGVTQTPRYLIKTRGQQVTLSCSPISGHRSVSWYQQTPGQGLQFLFEYFSETQRNKGNFPGRFSGRQFSNSRSEMNVSTLELGDSALYLCASSCQETQYFGPGTRLLVL.

Many counts were recorded for this clonotype. This sequence joins TRBV29-1 and TRBJ1-2, with TRBD1 matching over 8 bases. This CDR3 has 13 residues. After removal of 8 bases from V and 4 bases from J, the junction contained 9 bases not matched to a gene. The germline V gene has CDR1 SQVTM and CDR2 ANQGSEA. This CDR3 reads CSSRGQGSYGYTF. CDR3 DNA sequence: TGCAGCTCCAGGGGGCAGGGGAGCTATGGCTACACCTTC. Variable domain in full (rest from reference TRBV29-1 and TRBJ1-2): SAVISQKPSRDICQRGTSLTIQCQVDSQVTMMFWYRQQPGQSLTLIATANQGSEATYESGFVIDKFPISRPNLTFSTLTVSNMSPEDSSIYLCSSRGQGSYGYTFGSGTRLTVV.

This clonotype was seen a handful of times. The chain is built from TRBV5-6 and TRBJ1-4; D not certain. V lost 2 bases and J 8 bases, leaving 7 bases between the germline ends. Germline values: CDR1 SGHDT, CDR2 YYEEEE. CDR3 size: 12 residues. DNA of the CDR3: TGTGCCAGCAGCTTTGATAAAGAAAAACTGTTTTTT. It translates to CASSFDKEKLFF.

This clonotype was seen only a few times. The CDR3 bases are TGTGCCAGCAGCCAAGAAAAGGGCATGGTGGGCTACACCTTC. Translating gives CASSQEKGMVGYTF. The V gene is TRBV14, the J gene TRBJ1-2; D unresolved. The CDR3 length is 14 residues. Trimming took off 0 bases at V and 8 bases at J, with 13 bases between the two ends. Germline assignment: CDR1 SGHDN and CDR2 FVKESK.

This clonotype was picked up many times. CDR3 sequence: CASSPRDNEQFF. The CDR3, as DNA: TGTGCCAGCAGCCCAAGGGACAATGAGCAGTTCTTC. The gene calls are TRBV7-9 and TRBJ2-1; D is undetermined. This CDR3 is built from 12 residues. V dropped 5 bases and J dropped 5 bases, with 7 bases sitting between them. From germline, CDR1 is SEHNR and CDR2 FQNEAQ (reference sequence).

V gene TRBV3-1 combines with J gene TRBJ1-5; 7 bases map to TRBD1. Germline V gene data show CDR1 as LGHDT and CDR2 as YNNKEL (reference sequence). CDR3 length: 15 residues. V gave up 2 bases and J gave up 7 bases; unmatched junction bases: 8. CDR3 in amino acids: CASSQSTGDGQPQHF. DNA for the CDR3: TGTGCCAGCAGCCAAAGTACAGGGGATGGCCAGCCCCAGCATTTT.

Note on this clonotype: Sequence at one end of the junction differs from germline and may be a read error. V is TRBV12-3 or TRBV12-4 and J is TRBJ2-2; either TRBD1 or TRBD2 may supply D (5 bases each). The CDR3 is 15 amino acids. The CDR3: CASSSQGWNTGKLFF. The CDR3 nucleotides read TGTGCCAGCAGTTCCCAGGGCTGGAACACCGGGAAGCTGTTTTTT.